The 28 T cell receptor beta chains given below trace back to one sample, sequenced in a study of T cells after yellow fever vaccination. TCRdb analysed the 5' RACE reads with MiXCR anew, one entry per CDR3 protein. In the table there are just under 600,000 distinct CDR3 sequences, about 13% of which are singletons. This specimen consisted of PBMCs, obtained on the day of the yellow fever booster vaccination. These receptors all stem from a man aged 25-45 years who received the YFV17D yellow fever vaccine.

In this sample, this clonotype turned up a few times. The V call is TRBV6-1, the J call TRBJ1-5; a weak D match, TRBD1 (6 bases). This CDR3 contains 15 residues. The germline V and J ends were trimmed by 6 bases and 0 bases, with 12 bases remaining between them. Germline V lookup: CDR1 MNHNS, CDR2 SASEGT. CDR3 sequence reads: CASREVQGSNQPQHF. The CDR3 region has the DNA TGTGCCAGCAGGGAGGTACAGGGTAGCAATCAGCCCCAGCATTTT.

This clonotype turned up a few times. DNA for the CDR3: TGTGCCAGCTCACCACCCCACCCGGGCAGGGGCACTGAAGCTTTCTTT. It codes for CASSPPHPGRGTEAFF. This chain uses TRBV18 with TRBJ1-1, with D possibly matching TRBD1 (6 bases). The CDR3 contains 16 residues. Trimming took off 0 bases at V and 4 bases at J, with 15 bases between the two ends. Germline CDR1 is KGHSH and CDR2 is LQKENI.

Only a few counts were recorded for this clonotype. Here the CDR3 DNA reads TGTGCCAGCAGCTTAGGGGGCGCGGTCAATGAGCAGTTCTTC. Translated, it gives CASSLGGAVNEQFF. The rearrangement uses TRBV7-9 and TRBJ2-1; a possible D gene is TRBD1 (5 bases). The CDR3 loop spans 14 amino acids. V lost 1 base and J lost 6, with 10 bases in between. The germline gives CDR1 SEHNR, CDR2 FQNEAQ (reference sequence).

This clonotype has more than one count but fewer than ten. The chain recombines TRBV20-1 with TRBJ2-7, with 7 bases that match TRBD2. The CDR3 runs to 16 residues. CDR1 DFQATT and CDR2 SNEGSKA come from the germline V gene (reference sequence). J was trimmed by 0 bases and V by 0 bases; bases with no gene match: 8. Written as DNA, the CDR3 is TGCAGTGCTAGAGATGGGACTAACTGGTACTCCTACGAGCAGTACTTC. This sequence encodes CSARDGTNWYSYEQYF.

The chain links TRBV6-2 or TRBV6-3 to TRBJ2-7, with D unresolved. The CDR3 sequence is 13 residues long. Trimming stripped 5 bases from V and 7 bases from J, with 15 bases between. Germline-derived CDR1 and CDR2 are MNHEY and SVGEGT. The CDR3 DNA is TGTGCCAGCAGTCCTAGGGCCGAGAGTGAGCAGTACTTC. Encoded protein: CASSPRAESEQYF.

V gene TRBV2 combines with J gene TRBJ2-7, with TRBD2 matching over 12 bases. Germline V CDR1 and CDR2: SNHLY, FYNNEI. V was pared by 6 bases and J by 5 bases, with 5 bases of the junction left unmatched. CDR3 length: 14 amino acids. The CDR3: CASSRTSGINEQYF. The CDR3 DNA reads TGTGCCAGCAGCAGGACTAGCGGGATAAACGAGCAGTACTTC.

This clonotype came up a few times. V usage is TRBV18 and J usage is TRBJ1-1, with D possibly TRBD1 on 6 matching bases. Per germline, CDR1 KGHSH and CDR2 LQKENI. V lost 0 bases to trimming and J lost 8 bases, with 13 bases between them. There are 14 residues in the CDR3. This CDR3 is CASSPPYREVEAFF. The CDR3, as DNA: TGTGCCAGCTCACCACCTTACAGGGAAGTCGAAGCTTTCTTT.

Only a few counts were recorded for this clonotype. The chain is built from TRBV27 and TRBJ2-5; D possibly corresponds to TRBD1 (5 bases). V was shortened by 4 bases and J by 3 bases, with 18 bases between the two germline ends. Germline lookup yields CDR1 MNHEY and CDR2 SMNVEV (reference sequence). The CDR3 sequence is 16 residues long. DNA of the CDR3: TGTGCCAGCAGTTCAGATAGACAGCTCCCAGAAGAGACCCAGTACTTC. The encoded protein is CASSSDRQLPEETQYF.

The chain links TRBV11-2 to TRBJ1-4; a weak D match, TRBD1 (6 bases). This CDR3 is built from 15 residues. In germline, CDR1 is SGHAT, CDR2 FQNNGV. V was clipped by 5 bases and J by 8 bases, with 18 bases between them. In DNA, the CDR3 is TGTGCCAGCAGCCAGTTGGACAGAAGCTTAGAAAAACTGTTTTTT. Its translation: CASSQLDRSLEKLFF.

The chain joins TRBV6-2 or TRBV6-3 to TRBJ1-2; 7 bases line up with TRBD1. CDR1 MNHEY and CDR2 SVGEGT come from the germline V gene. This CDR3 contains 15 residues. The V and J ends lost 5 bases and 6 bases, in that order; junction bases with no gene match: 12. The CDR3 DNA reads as TGTGCCAGCAGTCCCTCCCGGACAGGCCGAAATGGCTACACCTTC. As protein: CASSPSRTGRNGYTF.

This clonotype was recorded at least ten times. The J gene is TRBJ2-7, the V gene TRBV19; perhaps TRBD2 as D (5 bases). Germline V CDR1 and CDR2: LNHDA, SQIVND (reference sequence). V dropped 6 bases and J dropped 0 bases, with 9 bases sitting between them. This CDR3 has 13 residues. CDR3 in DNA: TGTGCCAGTAGACCGGGGAGCTCCTACGAGCAGTACTTC. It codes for CASRPGSSYEQYF.

CDR3: CASSLGGGGTRPYEQYF. CDR3 DNA: TGCGCCAGCAGCCTAGGCGGCGGGGGGACGAGGCCCTACGAGCAGTACTTC. The J gene is TRBJ2-7, the V gene TRBV4-3; TRBD2 matches 8 bases. V dropped 4 bases and J dropped 2; count of bases not matched to a gene: 13. This CDR3 is 17 amino acids long. Germline CDR1 reads LGHNA; CDR2 reads YSLEER.

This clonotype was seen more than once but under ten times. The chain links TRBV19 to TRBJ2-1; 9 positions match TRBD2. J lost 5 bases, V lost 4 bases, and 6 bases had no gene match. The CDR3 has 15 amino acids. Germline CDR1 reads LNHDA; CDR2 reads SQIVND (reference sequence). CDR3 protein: CASSRLADRNNEQFF. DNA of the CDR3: TGTGCCAGTAGTAGACTAGCGGATCGAAACAATGAGCAGTTCTTC.

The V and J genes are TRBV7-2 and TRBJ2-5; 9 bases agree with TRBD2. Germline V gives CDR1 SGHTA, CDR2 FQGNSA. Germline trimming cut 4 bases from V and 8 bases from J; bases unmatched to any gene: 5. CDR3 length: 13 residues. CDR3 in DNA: TGTGCCAGCAGCTCTAGCGGGGTCGGAACCCAGTACTTC. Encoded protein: CASSSSGVGTQYF.

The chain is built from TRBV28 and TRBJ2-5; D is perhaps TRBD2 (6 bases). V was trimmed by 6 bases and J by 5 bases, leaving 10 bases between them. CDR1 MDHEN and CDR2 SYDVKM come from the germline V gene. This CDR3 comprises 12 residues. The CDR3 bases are TGTGCCAGCAGCGGGACTGATGAGACCCAGTACTTC. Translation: CASSGTDETQYF.

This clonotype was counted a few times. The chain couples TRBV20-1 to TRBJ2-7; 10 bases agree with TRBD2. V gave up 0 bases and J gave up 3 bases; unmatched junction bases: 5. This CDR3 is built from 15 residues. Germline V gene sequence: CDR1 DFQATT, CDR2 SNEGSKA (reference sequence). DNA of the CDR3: TGCAGTGCTAGAGATACCTCTAGCGGGAGCTACGAGCAGTACTTC. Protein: CSARDTSSGSYEQYF.

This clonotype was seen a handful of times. Here the CDR3 reads CASSPGTSGYTF. The CDR3 region has the DNA TGTGCCAGCAGCCCTGGGACGTCTGGCTACACCTTC. The genes are TRBV7-2 and TRBJ1-2; D may be TRBD1 (5 bases). The CDR3 is 12 amino acids. Trimming stripped 5 bases from V and 7 bases from J, with 11 bases between. CDR1 and CDR2 from the germline V gene are SGHTA and FQGNSA.

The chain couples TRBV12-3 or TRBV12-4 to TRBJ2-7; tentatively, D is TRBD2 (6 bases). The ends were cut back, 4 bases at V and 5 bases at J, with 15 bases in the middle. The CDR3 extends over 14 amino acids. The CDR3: CASSSPPGVDEQYF. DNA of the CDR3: TGTGCCAGCAGTTCCCCCCCGGGAGTCGACGAGCAGTACTTC.

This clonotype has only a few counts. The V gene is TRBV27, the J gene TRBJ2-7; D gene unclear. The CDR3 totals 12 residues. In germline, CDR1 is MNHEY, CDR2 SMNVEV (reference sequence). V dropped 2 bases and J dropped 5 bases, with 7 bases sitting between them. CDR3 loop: CASSLNQDEQYF. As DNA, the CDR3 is TGTGCCAGCAGTTTAAACCAAGACGAGCAGTACTTC.

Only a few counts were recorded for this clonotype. CDR3 bases: TGCGCCAGCAGCCAAGATTGGCGGGAGCGTACCGGGGAGCTGTTTTTT. This encodes CASSQDWRERTGELFF. The chain joins TRBV4-3 to TRBJ2-2, with 7 bases matching TRBD2. Per germline, CDR1 LGHNA and CDR2 YSLEER. The CDR3 runs 16 residues. Trimming removed 0 bases from V and 5 bases from J; junction bases left unmatched: 6.

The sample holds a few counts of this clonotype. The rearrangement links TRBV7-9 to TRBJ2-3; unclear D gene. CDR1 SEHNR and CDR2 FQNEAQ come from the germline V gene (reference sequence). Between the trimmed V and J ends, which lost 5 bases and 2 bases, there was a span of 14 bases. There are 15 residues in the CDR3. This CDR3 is CASSTLRPTTDTQYF. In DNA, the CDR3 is TGTGCCAGCAGCACCTTGCGGCCCACCACAGATACGCAGTATTTT.

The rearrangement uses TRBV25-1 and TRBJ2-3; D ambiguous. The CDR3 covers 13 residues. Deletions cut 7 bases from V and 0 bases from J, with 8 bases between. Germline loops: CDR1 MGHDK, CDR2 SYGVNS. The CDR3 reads CASTPISTDTQYF. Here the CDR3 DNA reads TGTGCCAGCACACCTATAAGCACAGATACGCAGTATTTT.

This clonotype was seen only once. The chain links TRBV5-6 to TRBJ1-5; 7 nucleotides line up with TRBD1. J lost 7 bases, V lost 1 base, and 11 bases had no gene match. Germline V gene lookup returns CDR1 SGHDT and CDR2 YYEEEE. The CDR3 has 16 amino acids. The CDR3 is CASSLRDSPILQPQHF. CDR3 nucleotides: TGTGCCAGCAGCTTGAGGGACAGCCCAATACTACAGCCCCAGCATTTT.

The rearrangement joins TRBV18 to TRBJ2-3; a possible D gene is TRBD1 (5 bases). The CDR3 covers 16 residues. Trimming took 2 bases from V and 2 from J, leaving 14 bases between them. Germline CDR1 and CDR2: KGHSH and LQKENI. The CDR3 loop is CASSPETGRITDTQYF. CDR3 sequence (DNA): TGTGCCAGCTCACCAGAAACAGGTCGGATCACAGATACGCAGTATTTT.

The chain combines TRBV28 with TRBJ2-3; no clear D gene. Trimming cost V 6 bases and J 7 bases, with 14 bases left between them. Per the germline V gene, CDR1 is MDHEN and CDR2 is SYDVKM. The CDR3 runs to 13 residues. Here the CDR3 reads CASRSPGAHTQYF. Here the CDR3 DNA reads TGTGCCAGCAGGTCCCCCGGCGCACATACGCAGTATTTT.

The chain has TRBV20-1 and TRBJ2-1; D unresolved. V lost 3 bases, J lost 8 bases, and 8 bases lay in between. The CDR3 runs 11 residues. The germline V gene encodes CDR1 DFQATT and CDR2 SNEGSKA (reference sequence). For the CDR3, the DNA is TGCAGTGCTAGTTCAGGCTATGAGCAGTTCTTC. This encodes CSASSGYEQFF.

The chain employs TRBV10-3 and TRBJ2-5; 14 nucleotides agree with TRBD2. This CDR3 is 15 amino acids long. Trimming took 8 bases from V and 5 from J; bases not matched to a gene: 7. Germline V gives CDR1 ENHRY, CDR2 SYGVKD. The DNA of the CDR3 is TGTGCCATCGGGGGACTAGCGGGAGTGGGCGAGACCCAGTACTTC. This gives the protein CAIGGLAGVGETQYF.

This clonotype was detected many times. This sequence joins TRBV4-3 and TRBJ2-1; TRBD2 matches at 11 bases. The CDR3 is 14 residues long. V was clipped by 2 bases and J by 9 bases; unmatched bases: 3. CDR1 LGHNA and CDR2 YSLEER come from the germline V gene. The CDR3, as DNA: TGCGCCAGCAGCCAAACTAGCGGGAGCCGTGAGCAGTTCTTC. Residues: CASSQTSGSREQFF.